The rows below give T cell receptor beta chains drawn from one sample of a study of radiation and T cells in renal cell carcinoma. Sequenced by immunoSEQ multiplex PCR; TCRdb stores in-frame clones only, minus some. Among approximately 150,000 clones, approximately 86% were seen once, and the ten largest hold around 17%. The sequenced sample was blood, obtained from a patient whose treatment included radiotherapy and nephrectomy. The receptors shown here come from a woman in her fifties or sixties with renal cell carcinoma. Each CDR3 is given with its conserved first and last residue. A D gene is named only where the DNA matches it firmly. A row's size may be missing; if present it is once, few, many or a size class.

v_call: TRBV7-2; j_call: TRBJ2-3; d_call: NA; clone_size: NA; cdr3_nt: TGTGCCAGCAGCTTAGCTTCGTCGTCACGGGGGCCAGATACGCAGTATTTT; cdr3_aa: CASSLASSSRGPDTQYF
v_call: TRBV29-1; j_call: TRBJ1-3; d_call: NA; clone_size: NA; cdr3_nt: TGCAGCGTTCGTGAGACGGGAGGAAACACCATATATTTT; cdr3_aa: CSVRETGGNTIYF
v_call: TRBV11-2; j_call: TRBJ1-2; d_call: NA; clone_size: NA; cdr3_nt: TGTGCCAGCAGCTTAGCCGCCGACGGATCGGGGACCGGCTACACCTTC; cdr3_aa: CASSLAADGSGTGYTF
v_call: TRBV7-2; j_call: TRBJ1-2; d_call: TRBD1; clone_size: NA; cdr3_nt: TGTGCCAGCAAAGAACAGGGGGGGTCAGCTAACTATGGCTACACCTTC; cdr3_aa: CASKEQGGSANYGYTF
v_call: TRBV25-1; j_call: TRBJ1-4; d_call: NA; clone_size: NA; cdr3_nt: TGTGCCAGCAGTGCCCCAATGGGGGGGGCTCATAATGAAAAACTGTTTTTT; cdr3_aa: CASSAPMGGAHNEKLFF
v_call: TRBV28; j_call: TRBJ2-7; d_call: TRBD1; clone_size: NA; cdr3_nt: TGTGCCAGCAGTTCCTCATGGGACAGGGAACGGGAGCAGTACTTC; cdr3_aa: CASSSSWDREREQYF
v_call: TRBV28; j_call: TRBJ1-2; d_call: NA; clone_size: NA; cdr3_nt: TGTGCCAGCAGTTTGGGTCCGGAGGGCCCGGACTATGGCTACACCTTC; cdr3_aa: CASSLGPEGPDYGYTF
v_call: TRBV11-2; j_call: TRBJ2-1; d_call: TRBD2; clone_size: NA; cdr3_nt: TGTGCCAGCAGCTCCGGGACTAGCGGGATTGAGCAGTTCTTC; cdr3_aa: CASSSGTSGIEQFF
v_call: TRBV10-3; j_call: TRBJ1-1; d_call: NA; clone_size: NA; cdr3_nt: TGTGCCATCAGAGTTCAGGGCACTGAAGCTTTCTTT; cdr3_aa: CAIRVQGTEAFF
v_call: TRBV7-2; j_call: TRBJ2-7; d_call: TRBD2; clone_size: NA; cdr3_nt: TGTGCCAGCAACCCTAGTTCTAGCGGCTACGAGCAGTACTTC; cdr3_aa: CASNPSSSGYEQYF
v_call: TRBV5-6; j_call: TRBJ1-1; d_call: TRBD1; clone_size: NA; cdr3_nt: TGTGCCAGCAGCTTGGGTACAGGGGTAGCTTTCTTT; cdr3_aa: CASSLGTGVAFF
v_call: TRBV28; j_call: TRBJ1-2; d_call: NA; clone_size: NA; cdr3_nt: TGTGCCAGCCTGGACATTGGCTACACCTTC; cdr3_aa: CASLDIGYTF
v_call: TRBV4-3; j_call: TRBJ2-1; d_call: TRBD2; clone_size: few; cdr3_nt: TGCGCCAGCAGCCAAGTTCGCGGGAGTGAGAGATACAATGAGCAGTTCTTC; cdr3_aa: CASSQVRGSERYNEQFF
v_call: TRBV6-5; j_call: TRBJ2-1; d_call: NA; clone_size: NA; cdr3_nt: TGTGCCAGCACAACTAGCTTAGGCGAGCAGTTCTTC; cdr3_aa: CASTTSLGEQFF
v_call: TRBV28; j_call: TRBJ2-7; d_call: NA; clone_size: NA; cdr3_nt: TGTGCCAGCAGCCGTGCAGGGGTTAGCTACGAGCAGTACTTC; cdr3_aa: CASSRAGVSYEQYF
v_call: TRBV5-1; j_call: TRBJ2-3; d_call: TRBD1; clone_size: NA; cdr3_nt: TGCGCCAGCAGCTTGGACCTTGGGACAGGGGGATCGCAGTATTTT; cdr3_aa: CASSLDLGTGGSQYF
v_call: TRBV4-1; j_call: TRBJ2-7; d_call: NA; clone_size: NA; cdr3_nt: TGCGCCAGCAGCCAAACTCCCCCGCCGGGGGCCGTCGAGCAGTACTTC; cdr3_aa: CASSQTPPPGAVEQYF
v_call: TRBV5-1; j_call: TRBJ1-1; d_call: NA; clone_size: once; cdr3_nt: TGCGCCAGCAGCTTGCTCCGGACGGGGAACACTGAAGCTTTCTTT; cdr3_aa: CASSLLRTGNTEAFF
v_call: TRBV6-4; j_call: TRBJ2-2; d_call: NA; clone_size: NA; cdr3_nt: TGTGCCAGCAGTGACCGGTACACCGGGGAGCTGTTTTTT; cdr3_aa: CASSDRYTGELFF
v_call: TRBV7-2; j_call: TRBJ2-3; d_call: TRBD2; clone_size: NA; cdr3_nt: TGTGCCAGCAGCTTATGGACTAGCGGGTATACGCAGTATTTT; cdr3_aa: CASSLWTSGYTQYF
v_call: TRBV4-3; j_call: TRBJ2-5; d_call: TRBD2; clone_size: NA; cdr3_nt: TGCGCCAGCAGCCCGGGACTAGCGGGGGAGACCCAGTACTTC; cdr3_aa: CASSPGLAGETQYF